The 12 T cell receptor beta chains given below trace back to one sample, sequenced in a study of blood T cell repertoires in COVID-19. Sequencing was performed with immunoSEQ multiplex PCR; in TCRdb, only in-frame clones are kept and a portion is missing. The sample consists of roughly 220,000 clones, around 84% of them appearing once. Sequenced material: peripheral blood. All receptors come from a woman aged 60-75 years who had recovered from COVID-19.

The chain recombines TRBV10-3 with TRBJ1-5; D unresolved. CDR3 length: 13 residues. Germline values: CDR1 ENHRY, CDR2 SYGVKD. The ends were cut back, 0 bases at V and 4 bases at J, with 4 bases in the middle. The DNA for the CDR3 is TGTGCCATCAGTGAGTCCGGGAATCAGCCCCAGCATTTT. Protein sequence: CAISESGNQPQHF.

The CDR3 spells CASSIGDLDNSPLHF. The DNA of the CDR3 is TGTGCCAGTAGTATCGGGGATCTAGATAATTCACCCCTCCACTTT. This chain joins TRBV19 and TRBJ1-6; no reliable D call. V lost 3 bases and J lost 5, with 11 bases in between. CDR3 length equals 15 residues. Germline V CDR1 and CDR2: LNHDA, SQIVND (reference sequence).

This chain joins TRBV15 and TRBJ2-3, with D perhaps TRBD1 (6 bases). CDR3 length equals 15 residues. V dropped 1 base and J dropped 1 base, with 9 bases sitting between them. CDR1 LNHNV and CDR2 YYDKDF come from the germline V gene (reference sequence). CDR3 loop: CATSRVQGRTDTQYF. As DNA, the CDR3 is TGTGCCACCAGCAGAGTTCAGGGGCGCACAGATACGCAGTATTTT.

V and J are TRBV29-1 and TRBJ2-7, with D possibly matching TRBD2 (5 bases). The CDR3 spans 13 residues. The germline CDR1 and CDR2 sequences are SQVTM and ANQGSEA. The V end lost 2 bases, the J end lost 5 bases, and 13 bases lay between the germline ends. The chain's CDR3 is CSVERGFGDEQYF. CDR3 nucleotides: TGCAGCGTTGAACGAGGGTTCGGGGACGAGCAGTACTTC.

J is TRBJ1-5 and V is TRBV2; D perhaps matches TRBD1 (5 bases). Germline loops: CDR1 SNHLY, CDR2 FYNNEI. V lost 6 bases and J lost 8, with 14 bases in between. CDR3 length: 13 residues. The CDR3 DNA follows: TGTGCCAGCAGGCGGGGCCCGACGGAGCCCCAGCATTTT. This codes for CASRRGPTEPQHF.

The chain carries TRBV7-8 and TRBJ1-2; D not certain. V was pared by 5 bases and J by 2 bases, with 12 bases between. CDR1 is SGHVS and CDR2 is FQNEAQ in the germline V gene. The CDR3 spans 14 residues. CDR3: CASSPSARNYGYTF. CDR3 sequence (DNA): TGTGCCAGCAGCCCATCCGCCAGAAACTATGGCTACACCTTC.

The chain uses TRBV6-2 or TRBV6-3 and TRBJ1-4, with a possible D match to TRBD1 (5 bases). The germline gives CDR1 MNHEY, CDR2 SVGEGT. The CDR3 loop spans 13 amino acids. Trimming removed 0 bases from V and 16 bases from J, with 15 bases in between. The CDR3 protein is CASSYSLGGDPFF. CDR3 DNA sequence: TGTGCCAGCAGTTACTCTCTTGGAGGGGATCCGTTTTTT.

The V call is TRBV7-9, the J call TRBJ2-3; TRBD1 agrees at 8 bases. CDR1 SEHNR and CDR2 FQNEAQ come from the germline V gene (reference sequence). The length of the CDR3 is 17 residues. After removal of 4 bases from V and 2 bases from J, the junction contained 11 bases not matched to a gene. Here the CDR3 reads CASSSLSGTGITDTQYF. The DNA of the CDR3 is TGTGCCAGCAGCTCCCTCTCCGGGACAGGAATCACAGATACGCAGTATTTT.

This clone was seen only once. This sequence joins TRBV4-2 and TRBJ2-1; D is perhaps TRBD2 (6 bases). V lost 0 bases, J lost 0 bases, and 9 bases lay in between. From germline, CDR1 is LGHNA and CDR2 YNFKEQ. The CDR3 has 16 residues. CDR3 in DNA: TGTGCCAGCAGCCAAGAGGCGGGGAGCTCCTACAATGAGCAGTTCTTC. Translated, it gives CASSQEAGSSYNEQFF.

J is TRBJ2-5 and V is TRBV7-2; 10 bases fit TRBD2. Germline CDR1 reads SGHTA; CDR2 reads FQGNSA. This CDR3 has 17 residues. Trimming removed 0 bases from V and 4 bases from J; junction bases left unmatched: 8. CDR3 coding DNA: TGTGCCAGCAGCTTAGCGTCATTTAGCGGGGGGCCAGAGACCCAGTACTTC. Translation gives CASSLASFSGGPETQYF.

J is TRBJ1-6 and V is TRBV19, with unresolved D. Looked up from germline, CDR1 is LNHDA and CDR2 is SQIVND (reference sequence). The ends were cut back, 5 bases at V and 6 bases at J, with 14 bases in the middle. The CDR3 has 15 residues. The CDR3 coding sequence is TGTGCCAGTAGTCTTCGGGAAGCGGTTAATTCACCCCTCCACTTT. This translates into CASSLREAVNSPLHF.

The chain's CDR3 is CASSTGGAWTNAFF. In DNA, the CDR3 is TGTGCCAGCAGCACAGGGGGCGCGTGGACGAATGCTTTCTTT. The chain couples TRBV7-6 to TRBJ1-1, with TRBD1 matching over 9 bases. Germline trimming cut 5 bases from V and 11 bases from J; bases unmatched to any gene: 12. There are 14 residues in the CDR3. Germline V lookup: CDR1 SGHVS, CDR2 FNYEAQ.